This TCR beta chain was profiled in a study of cytomegalovirus exposure and HLA in healthy donors. Broader study findings: Cytomegalovirus status, reportedly, was diagnosed with high specificity and sensitivity by the classifier.

Generated by immunoSEQ multiplex PCR, the TCRdb table keeps only in-frame clones and is missing some. The repertoire holds around 200,000 clones, with approximately 84% as singletons. A remark on this clone: Its antigen is still unknown.

V was pared by 2 bases and J by 4 bases, with 2 bases of the junction left unmatched. Germline V gives CDR1 LGHNA, CDR2 YNFKEQ. The CDR3 extends over 15 amino acids. What was sequenced was PBMCs. The chain links TRBV4-2 to TRBJ2-1; 10 positions match TRBD2. The source is a young woman in good health and CMV-seropositive. CDR3 nucleotide sequence: TGTGCCAGCAGCCAAATAGCGGGGGGATACAATGAGCAGTTCTTC. Translating gives CASSQIAGGYNEQFF.